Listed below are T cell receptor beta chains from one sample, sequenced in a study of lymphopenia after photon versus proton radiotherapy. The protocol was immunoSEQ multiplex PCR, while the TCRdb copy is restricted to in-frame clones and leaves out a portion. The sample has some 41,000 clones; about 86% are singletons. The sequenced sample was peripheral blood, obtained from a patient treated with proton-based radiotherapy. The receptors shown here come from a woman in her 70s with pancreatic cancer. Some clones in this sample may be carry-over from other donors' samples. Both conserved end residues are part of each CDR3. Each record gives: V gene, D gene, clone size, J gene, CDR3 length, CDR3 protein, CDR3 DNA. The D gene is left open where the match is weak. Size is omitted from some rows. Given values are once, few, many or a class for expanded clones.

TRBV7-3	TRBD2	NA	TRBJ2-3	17	CASSGGTSGVSTDTQYF	TGTGCCAGCAGCGGCGGGACTAGCGGGGTTAGCACAGATACGCAGTATTTT
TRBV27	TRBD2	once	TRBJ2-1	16	CASSLIAGKGYNEQFF	TGTGCCAGCAGTCTGATAGCGGGAAAAGGGTACAATGAGCAGTTCTTC
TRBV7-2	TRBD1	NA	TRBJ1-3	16	CASSSQGALSGNTIYF	TGTGCCAGCAGCTCACAGGGGGCCCTCTCTGGAAACACCATATATTTT
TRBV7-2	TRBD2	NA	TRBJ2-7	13	CASSLDLAGGQYF	TGTGCCAGCAGCTTGGATCTAGCGGGGGGGCAGTACTTC
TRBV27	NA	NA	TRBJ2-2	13	CASTIPGTGELFF	TGTGCCAGCACCATCCCGGGCACCGGGGAGCTGTTTTTT
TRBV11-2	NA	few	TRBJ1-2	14	CASSSGSGRYGYTF	TGTGCCAGCAGCTCGGGGAGTGGACGTTATGGCTACACCTTC
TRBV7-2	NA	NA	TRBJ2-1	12	CASSPRYNEQFF	TGTGCCAGCAGCCCCCGGTACAATGAGCAGTTCTTC
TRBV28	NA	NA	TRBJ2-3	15	CASSFFRGEKDTQYF	TGTGCCAGCAGTTTTTTTAGAGGGGAGAAAGATACGCAGTATTTT
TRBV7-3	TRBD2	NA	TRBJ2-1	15	CASSSTLAGNNEQFF	TGTGCCAGCAGCTCGACCCTAGCGGGCAACAATGAGCAGTTCTTC
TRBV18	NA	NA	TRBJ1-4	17	CASSIYRDPGANEKLFF	TGTGCCAGCTCAATATACAGGGATCCGGGGGCTAATGAAAAACTGTTTTTT
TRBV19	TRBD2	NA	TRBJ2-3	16	CASSSLAGGSTDTQYF	TGTGCCAGTAGCTCACTAGCGGGAGGAAGCACAGATACGCAGTATTTT
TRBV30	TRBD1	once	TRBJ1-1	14	CAWGQGGVNTEAFF	TGTGCCTGGGGACAGGGGGGTGTCAACACTGAAGCTTTCTTT
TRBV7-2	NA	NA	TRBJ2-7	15	CASSLGPGSAYEQYF	TGTGCCAGCAGCTTAGGACCAGGGAGCGCCTACGAGCAGTACTTC
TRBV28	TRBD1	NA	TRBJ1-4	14	CASSLGTAPGKLFF	TGTGCCAGCAGTTTAGGGACAGCCCCGGGAAAACTGTTTTTT
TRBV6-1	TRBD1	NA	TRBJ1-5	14	CASNLNRGDQPQHF	TGTGCCAGCAATTTGAACAGGGGCGATCAGCCCCAGCATTTT
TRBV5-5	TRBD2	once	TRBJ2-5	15	CASRASGREEGTQYF	TGTGCCAGCAGAGCTAGCGGGAGAGAGGAGGGGACCCAGTACTTC
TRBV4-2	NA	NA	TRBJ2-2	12	CASSFDTGELFF	TGTGCCAGCAGCTTCGACACCGGGGAGCTGTTTTTT
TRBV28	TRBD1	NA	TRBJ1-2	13	CASRGQGVGGYTF	TGTGCCAGCAGGGGACAGGGGGTTGGGGGCTACACCTTC
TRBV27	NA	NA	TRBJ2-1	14	CASSFYESYNEQFF	TGTGCCAGCAGTTTCTACGAATCCTACAATGAGCAGTTCTTC
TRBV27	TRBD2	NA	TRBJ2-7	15	CASSLGGLATYEQYF	TGTGCCAGCAGTTTAGGAGGACTAGCGACGTACGAGCAGTACTTC
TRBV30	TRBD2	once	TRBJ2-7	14	CAWSVQAGGGEQYF	TGTGCCTGGAGTGTACAAGCGGGAGGGGGCGAGCAGTACTTC
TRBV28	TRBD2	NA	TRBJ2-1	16	CASSYPGLEEDNEQFF	TGTGCCAGCAGTTACCCGGGACTAGAAGAGGACAATGAGCAGTTCTTC
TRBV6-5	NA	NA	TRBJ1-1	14	CAISVEQANTEAFF	TGTGCCATCAGTGTAGAACAGGCAAACACTGAAGCTTTCTTT
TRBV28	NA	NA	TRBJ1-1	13	CATIENGVIKAFF	TGTGCCACCATCGAGAACGGAGTGATTAAAGCTTTCTTT
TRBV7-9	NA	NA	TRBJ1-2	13	CASSLEQGLGYTF	TGTGCCAGCAGCTTAGAACAGGGACTCGGCTACACCTTC
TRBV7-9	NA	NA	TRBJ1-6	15	CASSLAGVVNSPLHF	TGTGCCAGCAGCTTAGCGGGGGTTGTGAATTCACCCCTCCACTTT
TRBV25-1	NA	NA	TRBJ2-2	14	CASSERGGTGELFF	TGTGCCAGCAGTGAACGTGGAGGAACCGGGGAGCTGTTTTTT
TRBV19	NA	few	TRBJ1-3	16	CASSTTGYSSGNTIYF	TGTGCCAGTAGTACAACAGGCTATTCCTCTGGAAACACCATATATTTT
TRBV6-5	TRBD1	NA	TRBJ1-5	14	CASSNRDSNQPQHF	TGTGCCAGCAGCAATAGGGACAGTAATCAGCCCCAGCATTTT
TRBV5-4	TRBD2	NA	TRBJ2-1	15	CASSLELAGHNEQFF	TGTGCCAGCAGCTTGGAACTAGCGGGCCACAATGAGCAGTTCTTC
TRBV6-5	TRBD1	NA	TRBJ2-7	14	CASRPGTDSYEQYF	TGTGCCAGCAGACCCGGGACAGATTCCTACGAGCAGTACTTC
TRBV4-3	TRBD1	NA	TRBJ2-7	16	CASSQEDRVETYEQYF	TGCGCCAGCAGCCAAGAGGACAGGGTTGAGACCTACGAGCAGTACTTC
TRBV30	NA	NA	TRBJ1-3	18	CAWRLGDRQTFSGNTIYF	TGTGCCTGGAGGCTCGGGGACCGCCAAACCTTCTCTGGAAACACCATATATTTT
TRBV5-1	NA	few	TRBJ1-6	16	CASSFKGQGDGSPLHF	TGCGCCAGCAGCTTCAAGGGGCAGGGAGATGGTTCACCCCTCCACTTT
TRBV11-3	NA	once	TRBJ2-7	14	CASSLGQRPYEQYF	TGTGCCAGCAGCTTAGGGCAGAGACCCTACGAGCAGTACTTC
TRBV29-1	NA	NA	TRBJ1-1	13	CSVEMFGGTEAFF	TGCAGCGTTGAGATGTTTGGCGGAACTGAAGCTTTCTTT
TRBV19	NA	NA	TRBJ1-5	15	CASSISREHHQPQHF	TGTGCCAGTAGTATAAGCCGGGAACACCATCAGCCCCAGCATTTT
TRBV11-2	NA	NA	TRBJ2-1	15	CASSLMLASYNEQFF	TGTGCCAGCAGCTTAATGTTGGCCAGCTACAATGAGCAGTTCTTC
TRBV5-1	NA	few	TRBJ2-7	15	CASSPRAVADYEQYF	TGCGCCAGCAGCCCACGGGCGGTAGCGGACTACGAGCAGTACTTC
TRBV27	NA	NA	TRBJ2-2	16	CASSLRGAAGTGELFF	TGTGCCAGCAGCCTCCGCGGGGCGGCCGGCACCGGGGAGCTGTTTTTT
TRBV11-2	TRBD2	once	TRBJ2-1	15	CASRQLAARDNEQFF	TGTGCCAGCAGGCAACTAGCGGCTCGAGACAATGAGCAGTTCTTC
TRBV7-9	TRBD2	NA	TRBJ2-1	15	CASSRTSGTNNEQFF	TGTGCCAGCAGCCGGACTAGCGGGACAAACAATGAGCAGTTCTTC
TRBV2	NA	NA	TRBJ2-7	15	CASRREGPGVGEQYF	TGTGCCAGCAGGCGAGAAGGACCAGGGGTGGGGGAGCAGTACTTC
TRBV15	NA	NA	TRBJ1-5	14	CATSRDPRDQPQHF	TGTGCCACCAGCAGAGATCCCAGGGATCAGCCCCAGCATTTT
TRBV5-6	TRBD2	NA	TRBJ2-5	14	CASSQTSGRETQYF	TGTGCCAGCAGCCAGACTAGCGGGAGGGAGACCCAGTACTTC
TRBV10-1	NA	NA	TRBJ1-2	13	CASSETVGYGYTF	TGCGCCAGCAGTGAGACGGTAGGGTATGGCTACACCTTC
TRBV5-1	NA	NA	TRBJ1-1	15	CASSWGSGDLAEAFF	TGCGCCAGCAGCTGGGGGTCGGGGGACCTAGCTGAAGCTTTCTTT
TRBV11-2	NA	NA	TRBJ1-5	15	CASSQNGEGYQPQHF	TGTGCCAGCAGCCAAAACGGGGAGGGTTATCAGCCCCAGCATTTT
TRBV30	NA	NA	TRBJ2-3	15	CAWSVGGTGTDTQYF	TGTGCCTGGAGTGTCGGCGGGACGGGCACAGATACGCAGTATTTT
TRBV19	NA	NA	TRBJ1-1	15	CASSRRAREGTEAFF	TGTGCCAGTAGTAGGCGCGCCAGGGAGGGGACTGAAGCTTTCTTT
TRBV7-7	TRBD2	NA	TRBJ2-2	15	CASSRTSGSIGELFF	TGTGCTAGCAGCCGGACTAGCGGGAGTATCGGGGAGCTGTTTTTT
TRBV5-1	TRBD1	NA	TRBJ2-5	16	CASKPSGTGSKETQYF	TGCGCCAGCAAACCCTCCGGGACAGGGTCAAAAGAGACCCAGTACTTC
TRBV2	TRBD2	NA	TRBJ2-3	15	CASSRLAYSTDTQYF	TGTGCCAGCAGTCGACTAGCGTATAGCACAGATACGCAGTATTTT
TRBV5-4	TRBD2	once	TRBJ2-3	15	CASSLTSAGTDTQYF	TGTGCCAGCAGCTTGACTAGCGCGGGCACAGATACGCAGTATTTT
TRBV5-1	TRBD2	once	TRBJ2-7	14	CASTREGRDYEQYF	TGCGCCAGCACCCGGGAGGGCAGGGACTACGAGCAGTACTTC